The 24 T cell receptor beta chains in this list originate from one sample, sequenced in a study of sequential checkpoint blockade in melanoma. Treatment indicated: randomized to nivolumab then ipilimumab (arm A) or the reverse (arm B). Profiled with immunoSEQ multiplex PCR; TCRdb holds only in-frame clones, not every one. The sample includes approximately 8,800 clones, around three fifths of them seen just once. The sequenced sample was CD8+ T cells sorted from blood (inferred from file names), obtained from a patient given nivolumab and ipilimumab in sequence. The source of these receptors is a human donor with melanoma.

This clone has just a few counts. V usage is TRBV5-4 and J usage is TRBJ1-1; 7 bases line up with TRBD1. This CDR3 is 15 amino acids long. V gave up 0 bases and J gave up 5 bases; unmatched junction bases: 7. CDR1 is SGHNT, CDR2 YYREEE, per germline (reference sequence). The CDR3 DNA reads TGTGCCAGCAGCTTGGAGGAGGGGGCGAAAACTGAAGCTTTCTTT. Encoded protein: CASSLEEGAKTEAFF.

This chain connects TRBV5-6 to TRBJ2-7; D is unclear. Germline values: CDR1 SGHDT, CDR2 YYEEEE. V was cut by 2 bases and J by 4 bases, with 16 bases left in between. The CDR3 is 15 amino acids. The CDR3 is CASSFGLGVSYEQYF. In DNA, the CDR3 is TGTGCCAGCAGCTTTGGTCTAGGTGTTTCTTACGAGCAGTACTTC.

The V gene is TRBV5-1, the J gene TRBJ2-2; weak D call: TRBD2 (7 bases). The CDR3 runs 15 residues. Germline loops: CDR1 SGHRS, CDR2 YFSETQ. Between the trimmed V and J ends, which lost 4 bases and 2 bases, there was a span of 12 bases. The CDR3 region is CASSRGGHNTGELFF. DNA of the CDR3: TGCGCCAGCAGCAGGGGGGGACACAACACCGGGGAGCTGTTTTTT.

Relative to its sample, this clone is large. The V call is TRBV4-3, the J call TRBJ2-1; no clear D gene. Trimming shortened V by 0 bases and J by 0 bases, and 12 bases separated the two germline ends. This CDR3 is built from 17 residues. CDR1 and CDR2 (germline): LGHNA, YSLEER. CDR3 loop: CASSQDLAFSSYNEQFF. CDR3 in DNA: TGCGCCAGCAGCCAAGATTTGGCCTTCAGCTCCTACAATGAGCAGTTCTTC.

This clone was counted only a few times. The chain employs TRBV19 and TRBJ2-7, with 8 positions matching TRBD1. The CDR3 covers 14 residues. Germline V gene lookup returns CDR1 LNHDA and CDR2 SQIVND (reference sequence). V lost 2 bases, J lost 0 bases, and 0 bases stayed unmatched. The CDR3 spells CASSITGGSYEQYF. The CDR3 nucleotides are TGTGCCAGTAGTATAACAGGGGGCTCCTACGAGCAGTACTTC.

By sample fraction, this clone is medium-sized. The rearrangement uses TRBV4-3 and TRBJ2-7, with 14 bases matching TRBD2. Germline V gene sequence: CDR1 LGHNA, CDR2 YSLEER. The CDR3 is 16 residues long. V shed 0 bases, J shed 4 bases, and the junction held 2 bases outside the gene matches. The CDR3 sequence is CASSQDGTSGGYEQYF. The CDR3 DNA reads TGCGCCAGCAGCCAAGACGGGACTAGCGGGGGTTACGAGCAGTACTTC.

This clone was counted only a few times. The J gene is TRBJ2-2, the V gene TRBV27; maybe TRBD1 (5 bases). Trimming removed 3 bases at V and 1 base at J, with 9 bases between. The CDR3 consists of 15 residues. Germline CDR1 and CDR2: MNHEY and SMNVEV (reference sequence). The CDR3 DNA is TGTGCCAGCAGTTTCTTGACAGAGAACACCGGGGAGCTGTTTTTT. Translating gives CASSFLTENTGELFF.

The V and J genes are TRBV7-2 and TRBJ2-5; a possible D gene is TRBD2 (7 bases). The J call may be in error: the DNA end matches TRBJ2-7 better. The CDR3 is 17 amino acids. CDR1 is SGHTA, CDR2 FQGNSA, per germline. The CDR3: CASSLAGGPGTSYEQYF. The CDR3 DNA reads TGTGCCAGCAGCTTAGCGGGGGGGCCGGGGACCTCGTACGAGCAGTACTTC.

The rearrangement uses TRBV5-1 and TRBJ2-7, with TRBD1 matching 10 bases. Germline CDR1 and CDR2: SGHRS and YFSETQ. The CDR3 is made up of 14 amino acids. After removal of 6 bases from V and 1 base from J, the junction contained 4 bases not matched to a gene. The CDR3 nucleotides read TGCGCCAGCAAGGACAGGGGGGGTTCCTACGAGCAGTACTTC. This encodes CASKDRGGSYEQYF. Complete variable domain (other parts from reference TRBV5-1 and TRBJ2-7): KAGVTQTPRYLIKTRGQQVTLSCSPISGHRSVSWYQQTPGQGLQFLFEYFSETQRNKGNFPGRFSGRQFSNSRSEMNVSTLELGDSALYLCASKDRGGSYEQYFGPGTRLTVT.

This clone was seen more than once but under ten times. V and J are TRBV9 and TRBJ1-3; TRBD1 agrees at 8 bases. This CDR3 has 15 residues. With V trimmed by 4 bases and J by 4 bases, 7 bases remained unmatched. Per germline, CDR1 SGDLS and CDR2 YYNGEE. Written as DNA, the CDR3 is TGTGCCAGCAGCCCTAGACAGGGGAACGGAAACACCATATATTTT. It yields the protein CASSPRQGNGNTIYF.

In DNA, the CDR3 is TGTGCTAGTGGTTCTCCTTATATGGTGAGGGCGTCTGAGCAGTTCTTC. The encoded protein is CASGSPYMVRASEQFF. V usage is TRBV12-5 and J usage is TRBJ2-1, with D perhaps TRBD2 (5 bases). Germline V lookup: CDR1 LGHNT, CDR2 FRNRAP. The CDR3 spans 16 residues. With 4 bases removed from V and 9 bases from J, the gap between germline ends came to 22 bases.

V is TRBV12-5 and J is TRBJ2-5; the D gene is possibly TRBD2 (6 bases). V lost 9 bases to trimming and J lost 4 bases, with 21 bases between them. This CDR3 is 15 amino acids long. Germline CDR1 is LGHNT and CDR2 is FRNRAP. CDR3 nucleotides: TGTGCTAGCCTGAAACGGAGGGCGAGAAGAGAGACCCAGTACTTC. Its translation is CASLKRRARRETQYF.

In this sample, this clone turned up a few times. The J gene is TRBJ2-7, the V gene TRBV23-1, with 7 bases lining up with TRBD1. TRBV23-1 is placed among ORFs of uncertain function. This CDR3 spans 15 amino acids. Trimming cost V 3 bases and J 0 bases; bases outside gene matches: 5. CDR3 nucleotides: TGCGCCAGCAGTCAGCCCGGGACAGCCTCCTACGAGCAGTACTTC. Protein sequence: CASSQPGTASYEQYF.

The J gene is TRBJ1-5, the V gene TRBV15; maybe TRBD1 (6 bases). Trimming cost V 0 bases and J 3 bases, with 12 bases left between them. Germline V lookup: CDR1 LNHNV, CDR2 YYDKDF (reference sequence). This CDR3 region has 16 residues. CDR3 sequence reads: CATSREGAAANQPQHF. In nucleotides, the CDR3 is TGTGCCACCAGCAGAGAGGGGGCAGCGGCCAATCAGCCCCAGCATTTT.

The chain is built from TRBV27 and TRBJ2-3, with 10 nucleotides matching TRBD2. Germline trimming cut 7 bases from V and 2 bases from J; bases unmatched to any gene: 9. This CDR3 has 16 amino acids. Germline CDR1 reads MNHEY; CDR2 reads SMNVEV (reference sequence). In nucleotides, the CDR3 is TGTGCCAGCAATACTTATAGCGGGGGGACCACAGATACGCAGTATTTT. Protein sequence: CASNTYSGGTTDTQYF.

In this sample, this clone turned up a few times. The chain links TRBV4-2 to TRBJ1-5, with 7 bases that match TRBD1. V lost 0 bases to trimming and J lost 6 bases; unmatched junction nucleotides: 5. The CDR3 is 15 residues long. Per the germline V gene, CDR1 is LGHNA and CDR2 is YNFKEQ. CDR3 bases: TGTGCCAGCAGCCAAGACCAGGGGGAGAGTCAGCCCCAGCATTTT. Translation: CASSQDQGESQPQHF.

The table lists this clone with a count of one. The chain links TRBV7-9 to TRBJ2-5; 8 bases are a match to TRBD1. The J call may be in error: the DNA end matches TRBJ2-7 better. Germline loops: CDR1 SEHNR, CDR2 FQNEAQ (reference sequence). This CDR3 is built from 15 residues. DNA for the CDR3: TGTGCCAGCAGCTTACCGGGACAGGTCAAGAACGAGCAGTACTTC. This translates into CASSLPGQVKNEQYF.

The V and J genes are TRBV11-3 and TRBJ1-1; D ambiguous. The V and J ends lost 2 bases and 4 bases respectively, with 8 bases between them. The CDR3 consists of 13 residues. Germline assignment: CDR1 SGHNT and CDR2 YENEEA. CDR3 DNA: TGTGCCAGCAGCTTATCGGCGGTCACTGAAGCTTTCTTT. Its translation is CASSLSAVTEAFF.

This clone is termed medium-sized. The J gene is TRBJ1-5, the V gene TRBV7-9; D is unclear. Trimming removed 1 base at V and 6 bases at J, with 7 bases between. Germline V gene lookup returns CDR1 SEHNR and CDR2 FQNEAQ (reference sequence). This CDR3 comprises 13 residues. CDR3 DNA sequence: TGTGCCAGCAGCTTAGACTCTTCTCAGCCCCAGCATTTT. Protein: CASSLDSSQPQHF.

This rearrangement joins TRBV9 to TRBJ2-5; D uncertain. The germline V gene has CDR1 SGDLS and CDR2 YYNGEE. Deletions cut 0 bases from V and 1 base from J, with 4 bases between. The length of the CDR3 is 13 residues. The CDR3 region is CASSVDSQETQYF. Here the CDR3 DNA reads TGTGCCAGCAGCGTAGACAGCCAAGAGACCCAGTACTTC.

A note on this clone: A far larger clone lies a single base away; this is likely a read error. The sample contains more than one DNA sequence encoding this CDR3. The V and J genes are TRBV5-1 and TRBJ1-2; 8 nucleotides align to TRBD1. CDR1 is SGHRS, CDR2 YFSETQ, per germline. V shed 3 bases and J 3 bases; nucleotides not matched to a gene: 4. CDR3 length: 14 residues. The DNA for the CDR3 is TGCGCCAGCAGCTCAGGGACAGGCCACTATGGCTACACCTTC. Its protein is CASSSGTGHYGYTF.

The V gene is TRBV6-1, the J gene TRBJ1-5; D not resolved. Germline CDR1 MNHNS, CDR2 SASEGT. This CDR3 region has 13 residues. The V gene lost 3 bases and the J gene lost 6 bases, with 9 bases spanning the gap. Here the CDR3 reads CASSDGGFQPQHF. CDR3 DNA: TGTGCCAGCAGTGATGGCGGGTTTCAGCCCCAGCATTTT.

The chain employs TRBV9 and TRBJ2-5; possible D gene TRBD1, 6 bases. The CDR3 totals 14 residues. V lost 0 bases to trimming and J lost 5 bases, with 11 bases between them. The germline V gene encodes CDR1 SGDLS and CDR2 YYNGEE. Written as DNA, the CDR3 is TGTGCCAGCAGCGTAGGCCCCCAGGGGGAGACCCAGTACTTC. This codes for CASSVGPQGETQYF.

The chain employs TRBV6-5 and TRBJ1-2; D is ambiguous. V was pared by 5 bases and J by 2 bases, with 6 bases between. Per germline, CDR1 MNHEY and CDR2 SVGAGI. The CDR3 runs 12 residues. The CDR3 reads CASSGPNYGYTF. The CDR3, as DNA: TGTGCCAGCAGTGGCCCGAACTATGGCTACACCTTC.